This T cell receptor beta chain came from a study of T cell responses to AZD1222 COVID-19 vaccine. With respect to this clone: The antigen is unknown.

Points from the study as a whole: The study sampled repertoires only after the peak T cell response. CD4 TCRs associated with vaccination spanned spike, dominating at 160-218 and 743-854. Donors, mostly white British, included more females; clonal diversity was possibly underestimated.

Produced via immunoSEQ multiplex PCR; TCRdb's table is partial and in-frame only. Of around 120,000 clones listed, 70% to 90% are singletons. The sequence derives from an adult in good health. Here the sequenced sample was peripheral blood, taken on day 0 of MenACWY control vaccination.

CDR3 loop: CASSYARVLEAFF. CDR3 bases: TGTGCCAGCAGTTACGCCAGGGTGTTGGAAGCTTTCTTT. The V gene is TRBV6-2 or TRBV6-3, the J gene TRBJ1-1; perhaps TRBD1 as D (5 bases). Looked up from germline, CDR1 is MNHEY and CDR2 is SVGEGT. This CDR3 is built from 13 residues. Trimming cost V 2 bases and J 8 bases, with 12 bases left between them.